These 32 T cell receptor beta chains originate from one sample sequenced in a study of Ad26.COV2.S vaccination and SARS-CoV-2 variants. Produced via immunoSEQ multiplex PCR; TCRdb's table is partial and in-frame only. The table includes 300,000 to 400,000 clones, about 88% detected once. Sample treatment: over 15 received Ad26.COV2.S at low or high dose, single or two shots; about 5 received placebo; per-sample allocation not given. At day 63 after the first vaccine or placebo injection, samples were drawn. The starting material was peripheral blood, obtained in a trial of Ad26.COV2.S vaccine versus placebo. The receptors stem from a person between 18 and 65 years old who received the Ad26.COV2.S COVID-19 vaccine or a placebo.

This clone was seen a single time. The chain has TRBV6-2 or TRBV6-3 and TRBJ2-7; no clear D gene. Between the trimmed V and J ends, which lost 6 bases and 3 bases, there was a span of 15 bases. The CDR3 spans 14 residues. Germline V gene sequence: CDR1 MNHEY, CDR2 SVGEGT. The CDR3 loop reads CASSLVSSYYEQYF. CDR3 nucleotide sequence: TGTGCCAGCAGCCTTGTATCGTCCTACTACGAGCAGTACTTC.

The V gene is TRBV5-1, the J gene TRBJ1-2, with 9 bases aligning to TRBD1. CDR3 length equals 17 residues. V shed 4 bases and J 2 bases; nucleotides not matched to a gene: 12. In germline, CDR1 is SGHRS, CDR2 YFSETQ. Here the CDR3 reads CASSGSGTGRTNYGYTF. CDR3 bases: TGCGCCAGCAGCGGTTCCGGGACAGGGAGAACCAACTATGGCTACACCTTC.

V is TRBV19 and J is TRBJ1-1; D possibly corresponds to TRBD1 (5 bases). This CDR3 has 15 amino acids. The germline gives CDR1 LNHDA, CDR2 SQIVND (reference sequence). V was pared by 5 bases and J by 1 base, with 14 bases between. The CDR3 coding sequence is TGTGCCAGTAGTGCTCAGGGAGTAGGGAACACTGAAGCTTTCTTT. Protein product: CASSAQGVGNTEAFF.

This rearrangement joins TRBV28 to TRBJ2-2, with D perhaps TRBD1 (5 bases). The V and J ends lost 8 bases and 8 bases respectively, with 18 bases between them. Germline V gives CDR1 MDHEN, CDR2 SYDVKM. The CDR3 loop spans 14 amino acids. CDR3 in DNA: TGTGCCAGCCGGGCACAGGTTCTCTCGGGGGAGCTGTTTTTT. Its translation: CASRAQVLSGELFF. Using reference TRBV28 and TRBJ2-2 for the parts outside the CDR3, the full variable domain is DVKVTQSSRYLVKRTGEKVFLECVQDMDHENMFWYRQDPGLGLRLIYFSYDVKMKEKGDIPEGYSVSREKKERFSLILESASTNQTSMYLCASRAQVLSGELFFGEGSRLTVL.

This clone occurred a few times. The J gene is TRBJ2-7, the V gene TRBV12-3 or TRBV12-4, with 8 bases fitting TRBD2. This CDR3 spans 13 amino acids. Unmatched junction bases numbered 5, after V lost 6 bases and J lost 4 bases. For the CDR3, the DNA is TGTGCCAGCAGCACTAGCGGAGATTACGAGCAGTACTTC. Amino acid sequence: CASSTSGDYEQYF.

The genes are TRBV2 and TRBJ2-7, with 9 bases identical to TRBD2. Trimming cost V 11 bases and J 4 bases; bases outside gene matches: 21. The CDR3 contains 17 residues. Germline V gene sequence: CDR1 SNHLY, CDR2 FYNNEI. CDR3 DNA: TGTGCCCGCCGGAGAGGTAGCGGGAGATCCCCCCTATACGAGCAGTACTTC. The encoded protein is CARRRGSGRSPLYEQYF.

There are a few counts of this clone. The chain employs TRBV6-5 and TRBJ2-7; D gene ambiguous. V lost 4 bases and J 3 bases, leaving 10 bases between the germline ends. The CDR3 loop spans 13 amino acids. Germline CDR1 reads MNHEY; CDR2 reads SVGAGI. CDR3: CASSLGSFYEQYF. CDR3 bases: TGTGCCAGCAGTTTAGGCAGCTTCTACGAGCAGTACTTC.

This chain joins TRBV12-2 and TRBJ2-2; the table's TRBD1 call for D was not verified on the DNA. TRBV12-2 is reported as a pseudogene. The CDR3 spans 18 residues. The CDR3 sequence is CASRLLNRYEMNTGELFF. The CDR3 DNA follows: TGTGCAAGTCGCTTATTGAACAGATATGAAATGAACACCGGGGAGCTGTTTTTT.

This sequence joins TRBV4-3 and TRBJ2-1; D not resolved. This CDR3 has 15 residues. Germline V gene data show CDR1 as LGHNA and CDR2 as YSLEER. The V end lost 5 bases, the J end lost 2 bases, and 13 bases lay between the germline ends. The DNA of the CDR3 is TGCGCCAGCAGCTTTTCCCCCGGAGCCTACAATGAGCAGTTCTTC. Protein sequence: CASSFSPGAYNEQFF.

This clone was counted a single time. The gene calls are TRBV9 and TRBJ2-7; possible D gene TRBD1, 6 bases. The CDR3 consists of 14 residues. Germline CDR1 SGDLS, CDR2 YYNGEE. V lost 4 bases, J lost 3 bases, and 14 bases lay in between. The CDR3 bases are TGTGCCAGCAGCCTTGGACCGGACAGCTACGAGCAGTACTTC. Its translation is CASSLGPDSYEQYF.

This chain joins TRBV5-5 and TRBJ1-2; the match to TRBD1 covers 9 bases. The CDR3 totals 15 residues. CDR1 and CDR2 from the germline V gene are SGHKS and YYEKEE (reference sequence). With 4 bases clipped from V and 1 base from J, the junction kept 5 bases outside the gene matches. For the CDR3, the DNA is TGTGCCAGCAGCCTCCAGGGACAGGGTAACTATGGCTACACCTTC. It is translated as CASSLQGQGNYGYTF.

CDR3 protein: CASSPTRAGNYGYTF. As DNA, the CDR3 is TGTGCCAGCAGCCCAACCCGAGCGGGTAACTATGGCTACACCTTC. V is TRBV7-3 and J is TRBJ1-2, with D uncertain. The CDR3 spans 15 residues. From germline, CDR1 is SGHTA and CDR2 FQGTGA. V lost 5 bases, J lost 1 base, and 14 bases lay in between.

The rearrangement uses TRBV28 and TRBJ1-5, with TRBD1 as a possible D gene (5 bases). The CDR3 is made up of 15 amino acids. Per the germline V gene, CDR1 is MDHEN and CDR2 is SYDVKM. V lost 8 bases to trimming and J lost 6 bases, with 20 bases between them. Here the CDR3 DNA reads TGTGCCAGCCGGCGGGGGACGGACATCAGTCAGCCCCAGCATTTT. Amino acids: CASRRGTDISQPQHF.

About this clone: The sample carries other DNA sequences with the same CDR3. This chain uses TRBV12-3 or TRBV12-4 with TRBJ1-1; D is uncertain. This CDR3 has 13 residues. V lost 3 bases and J 1 base, leaving 6 bases between the germline ends. CDR3 residues: CASSLKGNTEAFF. The CDR3 DNA is TGTGCCAGCAGTTTGAAAGGGAACACTGAAGCTTTCTTT.

The CDR3 nucleotides read TGTGCCAGCAGCCCTCACGTAGAATCCGGGGAGCTGTTTTTT. This sequence encodes CASSPHVESGELFF. This chain links TRBV3-1 (or the pseudogene TRBV3-2) with TRBJ2-2; D gene uncertain. V was clipped by 4 bases and J by 6 bases, with 12 bases between them. The CDR3 covers 14 residues. Per the germline V gene, CDR1 is LGHDT and CDR2 is YNNKEL (reference sequence).

The genes are TRBV6-5 and TRBJ1-2; D is unclear. The V end was cut by 7 bases, the J end by 0 bases, with 9 bases between. The germline CDR1 and CDR2 sequences are MNHEY and SVGAGI. The CDR3 has 13 amino acids. The CDR3 DNA reads TGTGCCAGCACGCTTAGGGCTAACTATGGCTACACCTTC. Protein sequence: CASTLRANYGYTF.

The chain recombines TRBV6-5 with TRBJ2-3; D tentatively fits TRBD1 or TRBD2 (6 bases each). V lost 0 bases, J lost 2 bases, and 12 bases lay in between. This CDR3 spans 16 amino acids. The germline gives CDR1 MNHEY, CDR2 SVGAGI. CDR3 nucleotides: TGTGCCAGCAGTTACTCGTGGGGGGCTCCCACAGATACGCAGTATTTT. Amino acid sequence: CASSYSWGAPTDTQYF.

The rearrangement links TRBV4-2 to TRBJ1-1; the D is unclear. The V gene lost 0 bases and the J gene lost 0 bases, with 11 bases spanning the gap. There are 16 residues in the CDR3. Germline V gene sequence: CDR1 LGHNA, CDR2 YNFKEQ. The CDR3 region is CASSQETANMNTEAFF. Written as DNA, the CDR3 is TGTGCCAGCAGCCAAGAAACAGCTAACATGAACACTGAAGCTTTCTTT.

V usage is TRBV10-3 and J usage is TRBJ2-2; D is uncertain. The V end was cut by 3 bases, the J end by 1 base, with 9 bases between. Germline-derived CDR1 and CDR2 are ENHRY and SYGVKD. The CDR3 length is 15 residues. The CDR3 DNA sequence: TGTGCCATCAGTGACCGGGTGCTGAACACCGGGGAGCTGTTTTTT. As protein: CAISDRVLNTGELFF.

This chain connects TRBV3-1 (or the pseudogene TRBV3-2) to TRBJ1-1, with D unclear. V was cut by 3 bases and J by 2 bases, with 4 bases left in between. Per the germline V gene, CDR1 is LGHDT and CDR2 is YNNKEL (reference sequence). The CDR3 covers 12 residues. CDR3 loop: CASSQVNTEAFF. In nucleotides, the CDR3 is TGTGCCAGCAGCCAGGTAAACACTGAAGCTTTCTTT.

This chain uses TRBV6-5 with TRBJ1-2; TRBD1 matches at 8 bases. The CDR3 extends over 15 amino acids. The junction had 14 bases not matched to a gene; V was cut back by 6 bases and J by 8 bases. The germline gives CDR1 MNHEY, CDR2 SVGAGI. CDR3 sequence reads: CASSPRQGATKGYTF. In DNA, the CDR3 is TGTGCCAGCAGCCCACGGCAGGGGGCCACTAAAGGCTACACCTTC.

The CDR3 sequence is CASSLPREDIGSYEQYF. CDR3 nucleotide sequence: TGTGCCAGCAGCCTCCCCCGTGAGGACATAGGATCCTACGAGCAGTACTTC. The chain recombines TRBV7-2 with TRBJ2-7; D is perhaps TRBD1 (5 bases). This CDR3 comprises 17 residues. Looked up from germline, CDR1 is SGHTA and CDR2 is FQGNSA. Trimming cost V 5 bases and J 1 base, with 21 bases left between them.

V and J are TRBV6-2 or TRBV6-3 and TRBJ2-7; 11 nucleotides align to TRBD1. Germline V gives CDR1 MNHEY, CDR2 SVGEGT. This CDR3 spans 16 amino acids. Trimming cost V 2 bases and J 3 bases; bases outside gene matches: 6. CDR3 sequence (DNA): TGTGCCAGCAGTTACGTACCGGACAGGGGGCTCTACGAGCAGTACTTC. Encoded protein: CASSYVPDRGLYEQYF.

This clone was seen only once. V is TRBV20-1 and J is TRBJ1-1, with D tentatively TRBD1 (6 bases). The germline gives CDR1 DFQATT, CDR2 SNEGSKA (reference sequence). The V and J ends lost 3 bases and 14 bases respectively, with 25 bases between them. The CDR3 totals 14 residues. CDR3: CSASIPAGAIGGFF. As DNA, the CDR3 is TGCAGTGCTAGTATTCCCGCAGGGGCCATTGGCGGATTCTTT.

The genes are TRBV7-2 and TRBJ2-3; D remains unclear. The CDR3 is 15 amino acids. Germline V lookup: CDR1 SGHTA, CDR2 FQGNSA. V lost 7 bases to trimming and J lost 4 bases, with 18 bases between them. CDR3 protein: CASTYTKLQADTQYF. For the CDR3, the DNA is TGTGCCAGCACCTACACTAAGCTCCAGGCAGATACGCAGTATTTT.

The rearrangement links TRBV7-3 to TRBJ1-1; TRBD1 agrees at 7 bases. The length of the CDR3 is 14 residues. The V segment lost 5 bases and the J segment 1 base; nucleotides outside the gene matches: 4. Germline CDR1 SGHTA, CDR2 FQGTGA. The CDR3 loop is CASSPGTANTEAFF. For the CDR3, the DNA is TGTGCCAGCAGCCCGGGGACAGCGAACACTGAAGCTTTCTTT.

The sample holds one count of this clone. This chain links TRBV6-1 with TRBJ1-4, with unresolved D. V was cut by 3 bases and J by 5 bases, with 10 bases left in between. The CDR3 loop spans 14 amino acids. Germline V gene lookup returns CDR1 MNHNS and CDR2 SASEGT. The CDR3 DNA is TGTGCCAGCAGTGATCGGGGAGTGAATGAAAAACTGTTTTTT. Its translation: CASSDRGVNEKLFF.

The chain uses TRBV4-1 and TRBJ1-5; possible D gene TRBD1, 5 bases. This CDR3 has 16 residues. Germline CDR1 is MGHRA and CDR2 is YSYEKL. Trimming pared 0 bases from V and 0 bases from J, leaving 9 bases between. CDR3: CASSQEGGVSNQPQHF. CDR3 DNA: TGCGCCAGCAGCCAAGAGGGAGGGGTTAGCAATCAGCCCCAGCATTTT.

The rearrangement links TRBV7-9 to TRBJ2-1; D remains unclear. V lost 1 base and J 5 bases, leaving 9 bases between the germline ends. The CDR3 runs to 14 residues. Germline CDR1 reads SEHNR; CDR2 reads FQNEAQ (reference sequence). The CDR3 DNA reads as TGTGCCAGCAGCTTAGTTTTGGGAAACAATGAGCAGTTCTTC. Its protein is CASSLVLGNNEQFF.

This sequence joins TRBV5-5 and TRBJ2-7; 7 positions agree with TRBD1. The CDR3 consists of 16 residues. Per germline, CDR1 SGHKS and CDR2 YYEKEE (reference sequence). V lost 3 bases, J lost 3 bases, and 12 bases stayed unmatched. The CDR3 sequence: CASSSYLGTAFYEQYF. CDR3 sequence (DNA): TGTGCCAGCAGCTCCTACCTGGGGACAGCATTCTACGAGCAGTACTTC. The variable domain in full, with the rest retrieved from reference TRBV5-5 and TRBJ2-7, is DAGVTQSPTHLIKTRGQQVTLRCSPISGHKSVSWYQQVLGQGPQFIFQYYEKEERGRGNFPDRFSARQFPNYSSELNVNALLLGDSALYLCASSSYLGTAFYEQYFGPGTRLTVT.

V and J are TRBV7-9 and TRBJ1-5; TRBD1 is a possible D gene (5 bases). The V and J ends lost 5 bases and 4 bases respectively, with 6 bases between them. The germline gives CDR1 SEHNR, CDR2 FQNEAQ (reference sequence). The CDR3 has 12 residues. In DNA form, the CDR3 reads TGTGCCAGCAGCGCAGGGAATCAGCCCCAGCATTTT. Amino acid sequence: CASSAGNQPQHF.

As concerns this clone: The identical CDR3 is also encoded by other nucleotide sequences in the sample. This chain links TRBV5-1 with TRBJ2-1; possible D gene TRBD2, 5 bases. Trimming stripped 0 bases from V and 0 bases from J, with 7 bases between. This CDR3 spans 15 amino acids. CDR1 SGHRS and CDR2 YFSETQ come from the germline V gene. CDR3 in DNA: TGCGCCAGCAGCTTGGCTGGGAGCTCCTACAATGAGCAGTTCTTC. The encoded protein is CASSLAGSSYNEQFF.